The entry that follows covers one T cell receptor (beta chain) sequence. Its specificity is not known. This sample stems from a study of PD-1 blockade in classical Hodgkin lymphoma. Study results and caveats: Newly diagnosed patients had diversity similar to the baseline diversity of complete responders.

Trimming took 0 bases from V and 5 from J; bases not matched to a gene: 8. The CDR3 has 17 residues. Germline lookup yields CDR1 ENHRY and CDR2 SYGVKD. Method: immunoSEQ multiplex PCR; TCRdb's copy keeps in-frame clones and lacks some. Here the sample spans 20,000 to 25,000 clones, over 75% being singletons. Specified time point: cycle 4 day 1 (C4D1), after less than 7 weeks of nivolumab. The patients all showed relapse after autologous stem cell transplantation, while their brentuximab vedotin exposure varied. Purification of CD4+ T cells from thawed PBMCs was achieved by magnetic negative selection.

The V gene is TRBV10-3, the J gene TRBJ1-5; 9 bases map to TRBD1. The sequence derives from a human donor with classical Hodgkin lymphoma. This specimen was CD4+ T cells from blood, taken before the fourth cycle of nivolumab. The CDR3 DNA is TGTGCCATCAGTGAGTCGAGAGGACAGGGGTTCGATCAGCCCCAGCATTTT. It specifies CAISESRGQGFDQPQHF.